This T cell receptor beta chain was recovered during a study of cytomegalovirus exposure and HLA in healthy donors. Study overall: According to later analysis, the same platform produced the 120 validation and around 730 first-cohort repertoires. Study results and caveats: Reportedly, diagnosis of cytomegalovirus status by the classifier showed high specificity and sensitivity.

The CDR3 is 16 residues long. The germline V gene has CDR1 SNHLY and CDR2 FYNNEI. Between the trimmed V and J ends, which lost 5 bases and 13 bases, there was a span of 29 bases. The method was immunoSEQ multiplex PCR; TCRdb's version includes in-frame clones alone and lacks a portion of them. The sample holds roughly 98,000 clones, roughly 90% seen once. The donors were in the approximately 120-subject validation cohort; that cohort was separate from the approximately 700-subject first cohort. A note on this clone: Its matching antigen is unknown.

The receptor comes from a man between 18 and 29 years old in good health and CMV-seropositive. Source material: PBMCs. The chain employs TRBV2 and TRBJ1-1; D may be TRBD1 (5 bases). In DNA, the CDR3 is TGTGCCAGCAGTCCCCAGGGAACACTGAATGGGTTATTAGGTTTCTTT. It translates to CASSPQGTLNGLLGFF.